The source of this T cell receptor beta chain is a study of spatial heterogeneity in lung cancer. Whole-study context: Raw-read counts averaged over ten per unique TCR and UMI combination. Study observations and caveats: Expanded tumor TCRs that were ubiquitous appeared in blood more at resection than follow-up.

Carried by each TCR cDNA molecule was a unique molecular identifier. One entry per CDR3 protein results from TCRdb running MiXCR on the 5' RACE reads. This table holds some 38,000 distinct CDR3 sequences, around 7% found once. The time point was: sample taken at primary tumor resection. TCRs were sequenced from unsorted whole RNA of tumor, nontumor lung or PBMC. With respect to this clonotype: What it binds is unknown. The junction and the germline gene differ at one end; a read error may be behind it.

The CDR3 covers 15 residues. Germline values: CDR1 MGHDK, CDR2 SYGVNS. This TCR was sampled from a male donor with early-stage non-small cell lung cancer. V gene TRBV25-1 combines with J gene TRBJ2-1; 8 bases match TRBD2. The material was PBMCs, obtained at surgery. CDR3: CASSDPGGLGNGQFF. DNA for the CDR3: TGTGCCAGCAGTGACCCGGGGGGGCTAGGGAATGGGCAGTTCTTC.